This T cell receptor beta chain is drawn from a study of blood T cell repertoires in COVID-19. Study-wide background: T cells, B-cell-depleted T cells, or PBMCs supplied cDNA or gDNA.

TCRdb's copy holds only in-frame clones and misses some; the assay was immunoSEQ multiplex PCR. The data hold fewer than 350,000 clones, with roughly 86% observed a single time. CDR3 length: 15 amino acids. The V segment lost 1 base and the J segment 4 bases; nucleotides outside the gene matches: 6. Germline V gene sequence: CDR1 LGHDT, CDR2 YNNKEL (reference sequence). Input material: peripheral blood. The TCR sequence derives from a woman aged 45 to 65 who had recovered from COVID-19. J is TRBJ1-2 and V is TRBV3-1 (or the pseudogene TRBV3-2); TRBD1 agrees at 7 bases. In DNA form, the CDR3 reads TGTGCCAGCAGCCAAGGAACAGGGGCTCCCTATGGCTACACCTTC. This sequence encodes CASSQGTGAPYGYTF.